This T cell receptor beta chain was recovered during a study of OX40 agonist ivuxolimab in advanced cancers. Trimming removed 0 bases at V and 2 bases at J, with 14 bases between. There are 16 residues in the CDR3. The germline CDR1 and CDR2 sequences are MNHNS and SASEGT. Measured with immunoSEQ multiplex PCR; TCRdb has only the in-frame clones, and not every one. The sample yields 8,500 to 14,000 clones, 77% seen once. This rearrangement joins TRBV6-1 to TRBJ2-7; D is undetermined. The sequencing used CD4+ or CD8+ T cells sorted from blood, collected in a trial of the OX40 agonist ivuxolimab. The sequence was obtained from an adult with an advanced solid tumor such as melanoma, head and neck, liver or kidney cancer. The CDR3 sequence is CASSEAWGRFAYEQYF. Written as DNA, the CDR3 is TGTGCCAGCAGTGAAGCGTGGGGAAGGTTCGCCTACGAGCAGTACTTC.